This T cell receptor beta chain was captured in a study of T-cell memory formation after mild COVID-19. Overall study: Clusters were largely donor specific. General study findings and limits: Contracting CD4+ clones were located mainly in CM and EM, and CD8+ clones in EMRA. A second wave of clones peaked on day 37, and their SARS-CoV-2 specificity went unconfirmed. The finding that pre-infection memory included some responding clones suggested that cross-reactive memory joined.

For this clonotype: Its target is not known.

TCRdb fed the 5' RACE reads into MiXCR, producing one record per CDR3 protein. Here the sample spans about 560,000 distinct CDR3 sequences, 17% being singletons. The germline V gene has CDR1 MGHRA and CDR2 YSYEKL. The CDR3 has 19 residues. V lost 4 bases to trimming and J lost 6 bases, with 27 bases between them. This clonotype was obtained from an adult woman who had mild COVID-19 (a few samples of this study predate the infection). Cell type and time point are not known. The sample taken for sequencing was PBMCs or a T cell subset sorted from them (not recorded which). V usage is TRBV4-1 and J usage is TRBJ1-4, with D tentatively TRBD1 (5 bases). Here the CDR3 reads CASSPDPPGPGGRDEKLFF. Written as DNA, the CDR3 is TGCGCCAGCAGCCCAGACCCCCCGGGCCCCGGGGGAAGGGATGAAAAACTGTTTTTT.